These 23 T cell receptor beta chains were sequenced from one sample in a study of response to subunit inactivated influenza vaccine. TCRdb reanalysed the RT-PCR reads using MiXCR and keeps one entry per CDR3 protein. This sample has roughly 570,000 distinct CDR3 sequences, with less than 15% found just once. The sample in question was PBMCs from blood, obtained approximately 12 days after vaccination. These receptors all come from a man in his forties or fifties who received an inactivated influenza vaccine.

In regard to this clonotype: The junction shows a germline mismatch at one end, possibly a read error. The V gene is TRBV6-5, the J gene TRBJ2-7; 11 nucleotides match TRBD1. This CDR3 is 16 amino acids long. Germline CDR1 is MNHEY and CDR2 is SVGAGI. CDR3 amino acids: CASSYSRDRGEYEQCF. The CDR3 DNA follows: TGTGCCAGCAGTTACTCCCGGGACAGGGGGGAGTACGAGCAGTGCTTC.

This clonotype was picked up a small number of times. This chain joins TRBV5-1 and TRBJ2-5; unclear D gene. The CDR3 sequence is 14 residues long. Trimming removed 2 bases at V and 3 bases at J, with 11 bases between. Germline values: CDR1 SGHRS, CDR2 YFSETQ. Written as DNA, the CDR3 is TGCGCCAGCAGCTTTGACACGGGCAAAGAGACCCAGTACTTC. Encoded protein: CASSFDTGKETQYF.

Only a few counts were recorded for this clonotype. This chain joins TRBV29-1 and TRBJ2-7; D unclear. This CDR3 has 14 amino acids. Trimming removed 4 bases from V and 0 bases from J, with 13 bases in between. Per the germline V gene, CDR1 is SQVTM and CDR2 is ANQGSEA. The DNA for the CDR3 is TGCAGCGTTGCCTCAAGGCATAGCTCCTACGAGCAGTACTTC. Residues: CSVASRHSSYEQYF.

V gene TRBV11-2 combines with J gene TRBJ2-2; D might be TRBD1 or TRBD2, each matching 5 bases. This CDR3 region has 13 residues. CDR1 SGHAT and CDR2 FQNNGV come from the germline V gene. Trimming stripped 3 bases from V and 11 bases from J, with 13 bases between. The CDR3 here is CASSFRLGEELFF. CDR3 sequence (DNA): TGTGCCAGCAGCTTCCGTTTGGGGGAAGAGCTGTTTTTT.

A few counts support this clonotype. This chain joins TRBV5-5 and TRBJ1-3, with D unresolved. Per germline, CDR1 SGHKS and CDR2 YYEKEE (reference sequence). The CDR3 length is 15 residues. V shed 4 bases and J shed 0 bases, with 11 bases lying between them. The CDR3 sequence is CASSLGRNSGNTIYF. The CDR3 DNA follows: TGTGCCAGCAGCCTCGGACGGAACTCTGGAAACACCATATATTTT.

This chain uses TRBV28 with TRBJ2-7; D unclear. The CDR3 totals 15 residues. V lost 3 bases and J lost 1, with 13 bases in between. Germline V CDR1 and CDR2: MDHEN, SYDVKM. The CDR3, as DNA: TGTGCCAGCAGTTTCAACGGACCCGGGTCCTACGAGCAGTACTTC. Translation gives CASSFNGPGSYEQYF.

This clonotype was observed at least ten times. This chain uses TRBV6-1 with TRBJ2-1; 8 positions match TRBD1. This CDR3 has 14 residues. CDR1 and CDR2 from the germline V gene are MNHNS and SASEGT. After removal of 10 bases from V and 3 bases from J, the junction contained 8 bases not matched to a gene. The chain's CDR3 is CATKPGQDYNEQFF. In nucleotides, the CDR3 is TGTGCCACGAAACCGGGACAGGACTACAATGAGCAGTTCTTC.

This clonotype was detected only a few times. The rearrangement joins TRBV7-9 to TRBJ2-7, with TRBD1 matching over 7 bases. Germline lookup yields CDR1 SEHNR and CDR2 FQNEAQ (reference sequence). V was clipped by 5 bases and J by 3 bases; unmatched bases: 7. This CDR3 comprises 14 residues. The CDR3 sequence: CASSREDRIYEQYF. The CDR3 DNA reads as TGTGCCAGCAGCCGAGAGGACAGGATCTACGAGCAGTACTTC.

CDR3 sequence: CATSDSTALLTEETQYF. The CDR3 nucleotides read TGTGCCACCAGTGATTCTACTGCCTTGTTGACTGAAGAGACCCAGTACTTC. V usage is TRBV24-1 and J usage is TRBJ2-5; D is unclear. With 2 bases removed from V and 3 bases from J, the gap between germline ends came to 18 bases. Germline V gene sequence: CDR1 KGHDR, CDR2 SFDVKD. CDR3 size: 17 residues.

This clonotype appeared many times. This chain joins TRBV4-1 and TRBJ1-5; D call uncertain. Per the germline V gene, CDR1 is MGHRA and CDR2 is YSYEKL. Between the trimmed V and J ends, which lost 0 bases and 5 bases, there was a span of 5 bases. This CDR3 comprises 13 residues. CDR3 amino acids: CASSQDWDQPQHF. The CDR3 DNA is TGCGCCAGCAGCCAAGATTGGGATCAGCCCCAGCATTTT.

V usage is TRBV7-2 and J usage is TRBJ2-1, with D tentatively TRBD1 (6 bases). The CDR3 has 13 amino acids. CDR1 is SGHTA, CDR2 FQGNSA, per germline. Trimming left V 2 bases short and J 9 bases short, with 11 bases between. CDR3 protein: CASSLWGLTEQFF. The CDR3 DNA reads TGTGCCAGCAGCTTATGGGGGCTGACTGAGCAGTTCTTC.

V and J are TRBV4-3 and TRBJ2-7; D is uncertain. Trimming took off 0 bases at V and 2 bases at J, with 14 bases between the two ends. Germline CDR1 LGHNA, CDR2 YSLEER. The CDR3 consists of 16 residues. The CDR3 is CASSQELQISTYEQYF. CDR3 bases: TGCGCCAGCAGCCAAGAATTGCAGATTTCAACCTACGAGCAGTACTTC.

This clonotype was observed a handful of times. The CDR3 region has the DNA TGTGCCAGCAGCCAGACTGACAGGGGGCATACTGAAGCTTTCTTT. Its protein product is CASSQTDRGHTEAFF. This chain uses TRBV3-1 with TRBJ1-1, with 10 bases fitting TRBD1. The CDR3 totals 15 residues. The V gene's germline CDR1 is LGHDT and CDR2 YNNKEL (reference sequence). V lost 3 bases to trimming and J lost 5 bases; unmatched junction nucleotides: 6. Based on the CDR3 plus reference TRBV3-1 and TRBJ1-1, the full variable domain is DTAVSQTPKYLVTQMGNDKSIKCEQNLGHDTMYWYKQDSKKFLKIMFSYNNKELIINETVPNRFSPKSPDKAHLNLHINSLELGDSAVYFCASSQTDRGHTEAFFGQGTRLTVV.

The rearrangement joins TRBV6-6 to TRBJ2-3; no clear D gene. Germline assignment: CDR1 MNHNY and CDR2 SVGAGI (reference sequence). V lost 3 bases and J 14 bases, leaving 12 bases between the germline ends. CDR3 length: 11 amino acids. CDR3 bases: TGTGCCAGCAGTTATCACCTAGACTCGTATTTT. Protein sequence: CASSYHLDSYF.

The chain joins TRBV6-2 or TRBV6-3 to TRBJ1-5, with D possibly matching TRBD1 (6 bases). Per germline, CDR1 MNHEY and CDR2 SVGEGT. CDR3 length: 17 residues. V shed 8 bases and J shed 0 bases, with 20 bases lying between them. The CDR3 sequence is CASRLRGRLPSNQPQHF. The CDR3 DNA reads TGTGCCAGCCGACTCAGGGGCCGCTTGCCTAGCAATCAGCCCCAGCATTTT.

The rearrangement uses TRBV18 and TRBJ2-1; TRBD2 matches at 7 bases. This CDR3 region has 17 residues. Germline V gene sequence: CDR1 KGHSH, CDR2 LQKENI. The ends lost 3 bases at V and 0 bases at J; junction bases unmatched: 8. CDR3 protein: CASSPGRGSHSYNEQFF. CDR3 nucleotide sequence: TGTGCCAGCTCACCGGGGCGGGGGAGCCACTCCTACAATGAGCAGTTCTTC.

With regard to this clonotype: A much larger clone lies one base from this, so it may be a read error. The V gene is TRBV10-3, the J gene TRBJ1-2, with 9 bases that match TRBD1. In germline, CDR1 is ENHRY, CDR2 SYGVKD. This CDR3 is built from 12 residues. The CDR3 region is CSITGQGYGYTF. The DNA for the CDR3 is TGTTCCATCACGGGACAGGGCTATGGCTACACCTTC.

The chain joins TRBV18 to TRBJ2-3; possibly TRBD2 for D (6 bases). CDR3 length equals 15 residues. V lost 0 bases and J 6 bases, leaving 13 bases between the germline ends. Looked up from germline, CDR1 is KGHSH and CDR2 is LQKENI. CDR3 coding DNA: TGTGCCAGCTCACCACCCCGCGGGGAACGGGATACGCAGTATTTT. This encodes CASSPPRGERDTQYF.

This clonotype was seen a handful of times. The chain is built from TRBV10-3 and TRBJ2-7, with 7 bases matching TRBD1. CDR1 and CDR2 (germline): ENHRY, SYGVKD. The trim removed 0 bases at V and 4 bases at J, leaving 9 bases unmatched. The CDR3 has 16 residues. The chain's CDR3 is CAISESESGQLYEQYF. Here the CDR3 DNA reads TGTGCCATCAGTGAGTCGGAATCGGGACAGCTATACGAGCAGTACTTC.

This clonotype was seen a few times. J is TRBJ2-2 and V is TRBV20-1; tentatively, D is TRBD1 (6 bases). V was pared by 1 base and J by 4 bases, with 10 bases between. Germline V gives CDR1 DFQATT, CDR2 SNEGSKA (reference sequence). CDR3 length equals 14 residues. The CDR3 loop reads CSARVAGVTGELFF. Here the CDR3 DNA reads TGCAGTGCTAGAGTGGCAGGGGTCACCGGGGAGCTGTTTTTT.

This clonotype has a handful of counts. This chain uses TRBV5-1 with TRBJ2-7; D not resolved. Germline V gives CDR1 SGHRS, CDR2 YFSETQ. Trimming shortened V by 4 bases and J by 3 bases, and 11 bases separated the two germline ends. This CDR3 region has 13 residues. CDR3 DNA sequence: TGCGCCAGCAGCCAGGCAGCGCACTACGAGCAGTACTTC. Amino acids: CASSQAAHYEQYF.

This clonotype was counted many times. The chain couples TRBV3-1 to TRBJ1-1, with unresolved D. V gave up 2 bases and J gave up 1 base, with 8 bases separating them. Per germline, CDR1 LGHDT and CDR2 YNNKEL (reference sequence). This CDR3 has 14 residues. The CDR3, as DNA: TGTGCCAGCAGCCAAATTGAAGGGAACACTGAAGCTTTCTTT. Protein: CASSQIEGNTEAFF.

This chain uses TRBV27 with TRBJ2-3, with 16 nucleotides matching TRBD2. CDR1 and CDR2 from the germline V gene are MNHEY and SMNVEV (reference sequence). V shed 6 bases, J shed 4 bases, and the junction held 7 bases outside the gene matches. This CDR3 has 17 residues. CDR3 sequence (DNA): TGTGCCAGCAGGGTGGGACTAGCGGGGGGGCTCGCAGATACGCAGTATTTT. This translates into CASRVGLAGGLADTQYF.